The 29 T cell receptor beta chains below were found in one sample sequenced in a study of shared clonotypes between healthy human individuals. Only CD45RO-negative cells positively selected for CCR7 counted as naive CD8 cells, so terminally differentiated effector memory CD45RA+ cells were excluded. The repertoire was sequenced with immunoSEQ multiplex PCR; TCRdb's copy has only in-frame clones and lacks some. The sample has about 2.1 million clones, 90% to 95% seen once. Input material: naive CD8+ T cells from PBMCs. The receptor set was obtained from a young man in good health. Some clones in this sample may be carry-over from other donors' samples.

V usage is TRBV27 and J usage is TRBJ2-1, with TRBD1 matching over 9 bases. Germline CDR1 and CDR2: MNHEY and SMNVEV (reference sequence). This CDR3 is 14 amino acids long. Trimming removed 10 bases from V and 4 bases from J; junction bases left unmatched: 8. CDR3 nucleotides: TGTGCCACTCTGAGACAGGGGGTTTACAATGAGCAGTTCTTC. This encodes CATLRQGVYNEQFF.

The chain has TRBV29-1 and TRBJ2-3, with TRBD1 as a possible D gene (6 bases). The V gene's germline CDR1 is SQVTM and CDR2 ANQGSEA. Trimming took 7 bases from V and 3 from J, leaving 14 bases between them. The CDR3 spans 13 residues. The CDR3 DNA reads as TGCAGCGCGTACAGGGCTGGGACAGATACGCAGTATTTT. This gives the protein CSAYRAGTDTQYF.

The V gene is TRBV28, the J gene TRBJ2-5; tentative D call: TRBD2 (6 bases). This CDR3 contains 15 residues. CDR1 and CDR2 from the germline V gene are MDHEN and SYDVKM. The V end was cut by 7 bases, the J end by 2 bases, with 17 bases between. CDR3 sequence reads: CASISSLARQETQYF. The CDR3, as DNA: TGTGCCAGCATTTCTAGTCTAGCGAGACAAGAGACCCAGTACTTC.

This chain links TRBV29-1 with TRBJ2-7; the match to TRBD2 covers 11 bases. J was trimmed by 2 bases and V by 6 bases; bases with no gene match: 9. Germline loops: CDR1 SQVTM, CDR2 ANQGSEA. The CDR3 is made up of 15 amino acids. The CDR3 protein is CSVILAGVVAYEQYF. CDR3 coding DNA: TGCAGCGTCATACTAGCGGGAGTGGTCGCCTACGAGCAGTACTTC.

The V and J genes are TRBV9 and TRBJ1-2, with TRBD1 identical over 8 bases. The J segment lost 0 bases and the V segment lost 8 bases, leaving 6 bases of the junction unmatched. The CDR3 extends over 14 amino acids. The germline CDR1 and CDR2 sequences are SGDLS and YYNGEE. The chain's CDR3 is CARRQGTANYGYTF. CDR3 bases: TGTGCCAGGAGACAGGGGACTGCTAACTATGGCTACACCTTC.

This clone was recorded once. The germline gene is not matched at one end of the junction; a read error may be the cause. This chain uses TRBV7-2 with TRBJ1-4; D unclear. CDR3 size: 15 residues. CDR1 is SGHTA and CDR2 is FQGNSA in the germline V gene. The CDR3, as DNA: TGTGCCGGCAGCCCGCGCGGGACAACTAATGAAAAACTGTTTTTT. It yields the protein CAGSPRGTTNEKLFF.

The rearrangement links TRBV27 to TRBJ1-1; D unresolved. Between the trimmed V and J ends, which lost 0 bases and 0 bases, there was a span of 11 bases. From germline, CDR1 is MNHEY and CDR2 SMNVEV (reference sequence). This CDR3 spans 16 amino acids. The CDR3 protein is CASSLSIPLMNTEAFF. CDR3 nucleotides: TGTGCCAGCAGTTTATCGATTCCATTAATGAACACTGAAGCTTTCTTT.

This chain connects TRBV9 to TRBJ2-7; TRBD1 matches 9 bases. The CDR3 is made up of 17 amino acids. From germline, CDR1 is SGDLS and CDR2 YYNGEE. J was trimmed by 1 base and V by 3 bases; bases with no gene match: 11. The CDR3 DNA follows: TGTGCCAGCAGCGAGAGCTTCTTGACAGGGGGGTCCTACGAGCAGTACTTC. Protein sequence: CASSESFLTGGSYEQYF.

Comment on this clone: Other DNA sequences within the sample encode an identical CDR3. The chain has TRBV27 and TRBJ2-1, with TRBD1 identical over 7 bases. Germline V gene data show CDR1 as MNHEY and CDR2 as SMNVEV (reference sequence). V dropped 2 bases and J dropped 10; count of bases not matched to a gene: 5. CDR3 length: 13 residues. CDR3 protein: CASSLDRAGEQFF. CDR3 DNA sequence: TGTGCCAGCAGTTTAGACAGGGCTGGAGAGCAGTTCTTC.

The genes are TRBV28 and TRBJ2-1; D gene ambiguous. Trimming pared 6 bases from V and 1 base from J, leaving 16 bases between. The CDR3 is 16 amino acids. Germline lookup yields CDR1 MDHEN and CDR2 SYDVKM. CDR3 in amino acids: CASRVFQSLSYNEQFF. The CDR3 DNA follows: TGTGCCAGCAGAGTCTTCCAGAGTCTATCCTACAATGAGCAGTTCTTC.

The rearrangement links TRBV15 to TRBJ1-6; perhaps TRBD1 as D (6 bases). This CDR3 comprises 15 residues. Germline lookup yields CDR1 LNHNV and CDR2 YYDKDF (reference sequence). Trimming removed 3 bases at V and 4 bases at J, with 10 bases between. The DNA of the CDR3 is TGTGCCACCAGCAGCAAGACAGGATATAATTCACCCCTCCACTTT. Translating gives CATSSKTGYNSPLHF.

This chain uses TRBV9 with TRBJ2-1, with TRBD2 matching 13 bases. This CDR3 spans 18 amino acids. The V segment lost 3 bases and the J segment 2 bases; nucleotides outside the gene matches: 8. Germline V gene lookup returns CDR1 SGDLS and CDR2 YYNGEE. The CDR3, as DNA: TGTGCCAGCAGCGACCGACTAGCGGGAGGCCCCACCTACAATGAGCAGTTCTTC. This encodes CASSDRLAGGPTYNEQFF.

The CDR3 reads CASRSRLGLLPQHF. The CDR3 region has the DNA TGTGCCAGTAGGTCGAGGTTGGGTCTATTGCCCCAGCATTTT. This rearrangement joins TRBV19 to TRBJ1-5; D ambiguous. This CDR3 comprises 14 residues. Germline V gives CDR1 LNHDA, CDR2 SQIVND (reference sequence). V was trimmed by 6 bases and J by 9 bases, leaving 18 bases between them.

The CDR3 bases are TGTGCCAGCAGCTTAGCACGGGCTAGCACAGATACGCAGTATTTT. This sequence encodes CASSLARASTDTQYF. The chain carries TRBV7-8 and TRBJ2-3; D is ambiguous. V lost 0 bases and J lost 0, with 7 bases in between. The germline CDR1 and CDR2 sequences are SGHVS and FQNEAQ. The CDR3 is 15 residues long.

The chain has TRBV29-1 and TRBJ2-1, with D unresolved. CDR1 is SQVTM, CDR2 ANQGSEA, per germline. Between the trimmed V and J ends, which lost 3 bases and 2 bases, there was a span of 17 bases. The CDR3 has 16 amino acids. The CDR3 DNA reads TGCAGCGTTGACGATGGTCTTTCAGCCACCTACAATGAGCAGTTCTTC. Translating gives CSVDDGLSATYNEQFF.

V usage is TRBV6-6 and J usage is TRBJ2-1, with TRBD1 as a possible D gene (6 bases). The germline V and J ends were trimmed by 6 bases and 0 bases, with 15 bases remaining between them. This CDR3 spans 16 amino acids. Germline lookup yields CDR1 MNHNY and CDR2 SVGAGI (reference sequence). CDR3 protein: CASSLTGMSSYNEQFF. The CDR3, as DNA: TGTGCCAGCAGCCTAACAGGGATGAGCTCCTACAATGAGCAGTTCTTC.

The chain joins TRBV9 to TRBJ1-4; 7 bases align to TRBD1. The CDR3 length is 14 residues. Trimming removed 3 bases from V and 7 bases from J; junction bases left unmatched: 6. Germline V gene data show CDR1 as SGDLS and CDR2 as YYNGEE. CDR3 sequence reads: CASSATGAVEKLFF. For the CDR3, the DNA is TGTGCCAGCAGCGCCACAGGGGCTGTTGAAAAACTGTTTTTT.

Note on this clone: The same CDR3 also results from other DNA sequences found in this sample. The chain couples TRBV7-9 to TRBJ2-1, with a weak D call TRBD1 (6 bases). Germline CDR1 and CDR2: SEHNR and FQNEAQ (reference sequence). V lost 4 bases and J lost 5, with 12 bases in between. CDR3 length: 14 residues. The CDR3 sequence: CASSSTTGNNEQFF. The CDR3 DNA reads as TGTGCCAGCAGCTCGACTACAGGGAACAATGAGCAGTTCTTC.

In its sample, this clone was seen once. The chain joins TRBV10-2 to TRBJ2-1; D perhaps matches TRBD1 (6 bases). CDR3 length: 14 amino acids. Trimming pared 0 bases from V and 10 bases from J, leaving 13 bases between. CDR1 is WSHSY and CDR2 is SAAADI in the germline V gene. The DNA for the CDR3 is TGCGCCAGCAGTGAGTCTAGGGGGTCTTGGGAGCAGTTCTTC. This codes for CASSESRGSWEQFF.

In this sample, this clone turned up once. V usage is TRBV9 and J usage is TRBJ2-3, with no clear D. The CDR3 is made up of 14 amino acids. The V end lost 6 bases, the J end lost 5 bases, and 16 bases lay between the germline ends. Per germline, CDR1 SGDLS and CDR2 YYNGEE. This CDR3 reads CASTESRERDTQYF. The CDR3 region has the DNA TGTGCCAGCACTGAGTCGCGTGAGCGAGATACGCAGTATTTT. Drawing the rest from reference TRBV9 and TRBJ2-3, the complete variable domain is DSGVTQTPKHLITATGQRVTLRCSPRSGDLSVYWYQQSLDQGLQFLIQYYNGEERAKGNILERFSAQQFPDLHSELNLSSLELGDSALYFCASTESRERDTQYFGPGTRLTVL.

V gene TRBV19 combines with J gene TRBJ1-1, with unresolved D. The CDR3 is 13 residues long. Trimming stripped 3 bases from V and 3 bases from J, with 8 bases between. Germline V CDR1 and CDR2: LNHDA, SQIVND (reference sequence). The CDR3 here is CASSIMGYTEAFF. The CDR3 region has the DNA TGTGCCAGTAGTATCATGGGGTACACTGAAGCTTTCTTT.

The count of this clone is one. The chain joins TRBV16 to TRBJ1-1; possibly TRBD1 for D (6 bases). V was clipped by 0 bases and J by 11 bases, with 25 bases between them. The CDR3 runs to 17 residues. Germline-derived CDR1 and CDR2 are KGHSY and FQNENV. The CDR3 spells CASSQSRPTTGPPRAFF. The CDR3 DNA is TGTGCCAGCAGCCAATCACGACCGACGACAGGCCCGCCGCGGGCTTTCTTT.

This chain joins TRBV27 and TRBJ1-1; 7 bases map to TRBD1. CDR3 length equals 14 residues. Germline V gene lookup returns CDR1 MNHEY and CDR2 SMNVEV (reference sequence). The V gene end was trimmed by 4 bases and the J gene end by 4 bases; junction bases not matched to a gene: 6. In nucleotides, the CDR3 is TGTGCCAGCAGTTCCGTCCCAGGGGGCACTGAAGCTTTCTTT. This encodes CASSSVPGGTEAFF.

There are a few counts of this clone. As DNA, the CDR3 is TGTGCCAGTAGTCTCCCCGGCACTGAAGCTTTCTTT. Translation: CASSLPGTEAFF. V gene TRBV19 combines with J gene TRBJ1-1, with no clear D. The germline V gene has CDR1 LNHDA and CDR2 SQIVND (reference sequence). Trimming removed 5 bases at V and 4 bases at J, with 8 bases between. This CDR3 region has 12 residues. Complete variable domain (other parts from reference TRBV19 and TRBJ1-1): DGGITQSPKYLFRKEGQNVTLSCEQNLNHDAMYWYRQDPGQGLRLIYYSQIVNDFQKGDIAEGYSVSREKKESFPLTVTSAQKNPTAFYLCASSLPGTEAFFGQGTRLTVV.

The V and J genes are TRBV27 and TRBJ2-1; D is uncertain. The CDR3 covers 16 residues. The V end lost 4 bases, the J end lost 10 bases, and 23 bases lay between the germline ends. Germline CDR1 and CDR2: MNHEY and SMNVEV (reference sequence). The CDR3 region has the DNA TGTGCCAGCAGTTCATTGGGCCCCGTAAGTCTCTGGGAGCAGTTCTTC. Protein sequence: CASSSLGPVSLWEQFF.

The chain couples TRBV5-4 to TRBJ2-5; no clear D gene. Trimming left V 0 bases short and J 5 bases short, with 8 bases between. Germline V gene lookup returns CDR1 SGHNT and CDR2 YYREEE (reference sequence). The CDR3 runs to 13 residues. CDR3 nucleotide sequence: TGTGCCAGCAGCTTGGGAGACTGGGAGACCCAGTACTTC. Translated, it gives CASSLGDWETQYF.

Concerning this clone: A junction boundary mismatches the germline segment, possibly from a read error. The J gene is TRBJ2-2, the V gene TRBV2; a possible D gene is TRBD2 (5 bases). Germline values: CDR1 SNHLY, CDR2 FYNNEI. The CDR3 covers 15 residues. Written as DNA, the CDR3 is TGTGCCAGCAGTCCCCGGGGAGTGGGCACCCGGGAGCTGTTTTTT. Residues: CASSPRGVGTRELFF.

For the CDR3, the DNA is TGTGCCAGCAGTTTACCCGGACTAGCGAGAGTGCAGTTCTTC. Amino acids: CASSLPGLARVQFF. The gene calls are TRBV27 and TRBJ2-1, with 9 bases matching TRBD2. Germline CDR1 reads MNHEY; CDR2 reads SMNVEV (reference sequence). CDR3 size: 14 residues. The V gene end was trimmed by 2 bases and the J gene end by 12 bases; junction bases not matched to a gene: 8.

The J gene is TRBJ2-3, the V gene TRBV19; D is possibly TRBD2 (6 bases). CDR3 length: 15 residues. Trimming left V 4 bases short and J 2 bases short, with 13 bases between. Germline loops: CDR1 LNHDA, CDR2 SQIVND (reference sequence). For the CDR3, the DNA is TGTGCCAGTAGTAACCGGGGCGGGACCACAGATACGCAGTATTTT. This gives the protein CASSNRGGTTDTQYF.